Listed here are 10 T cell receptor beta chains from one sample, sequenced in a study of T cells in Graves' hyperthyroidism and ophthalmopathy. RNA transcripts gave rise to amplified TCR beta CDR3 regions. The HTBI primer set drove a first-round RT-PCR of the TCR CDR3. TCRdb re-called the multiplex PCR reads with MiXCR, one entry per CDR3 protein. The data contain 650,000 to 850,000 distinct CDR3 sequences, under 20% of them singletons. Sequenced material: blood. These receptors all come from a woman aged 50 to 65 with Graves' hyperthyroidism that later progressed to Graves' ophthalmopathy.

The rearrangement uses TRBV5-8 and TRBJ2-1; TRBD2 agrees at 11 bases. The CDR3 runs 15 residues. Looked up from germline, CDR1 is SGHTS and CDR2 is YDEGEE. Trimming took 1 base from V and 6 from J; bases not matched to a gene: 3. DNA for the CDR3: TGTGCCAGCAGCTTGATAACTAGCGGGGGCAATGAGCAGTTCTTC. Protein product: CASSLITSGGNEQFF.

The chain is built from TRBV7-9 and TRBJ2-7; the D gene is possibly TRBD2 (5 bases). V was cut by 3 bases and J by 3 bases, with 15 bases left in between. The CDR3 consists of 15 residues. Looked up from germline, CDR1 is SEHNR and CDR2 is FQNEAQ (reference sequence). The CDR3 protein is CASSFWETSSYEQYF. The CDR3 nucleotides are TGTGCCAGCAGCTTTTGGGAGACAAGTAGCTACGAGCAGTACTTC.

The V gene is TRBV7-2, the J gene TRBJ1-2; the D gene is possibly TRBD1 (6 bases). Trimming removed 5 bases at V and 3 bases at J, with 19 bases between. The CDR3 consists of 16 residues. CDR1 is SGHTA, CDR2 FQGNSA, per germline. CDR3 sequence: CASSRTWQGFYYGYTF. The CDR3 DNA is TGTGCCAGCAGCCGTACTTGGCAGGGGTTTTACTATGGCTACACCTTC.

J is TRBJ1-1 and V is TRBV6-1; D unresolved. CDR1 MNHNS and CDR2 SASEGT come from the germline V gene. Trimming shortened V by 0 bases and J by 4 bases, and 12 bases separated the two germline ends. The CDR3 runs to 15 residues. The CDR3 reads CASSEASGRSTEAFF. DNA for the CDR3: TGTGCCAGCAGTGAAGCCTCGGGGAGGAGCACTGAAGCTTTCTTT.

The V gene is TRBV27, the J gene TRBJ1-2, with D perhaps matching TRBD1 (6 bases). The CDR3 sequence is 14 residues long. Trimming left V 3 bases short and J 4 bases short, with 12 bases between. Per the germline V gene, CDR1 is MNHEY and CDR2 is SMNVEV (reference sequence). CDR3 nucleotides: TGTGCCAGCAGTTTTACCCAGGGGTCCTATGGCTACACCTTC. Translation: CASSFTQGSYGYTF.

The table lists this clonotype with many counts. The rearrangement joins TRBV27 to TRBJ2-5; D remains unclear. V was shortened by 0 bases and J by 1 base, with 9 bases between the two germline ends. The CDR3 loop spans 15 amino acids. Germline assignment: CDR1 MNHEY and CDR2 SMNVEV (reference sequence). The CDR3, as DNA: TGTGCCAGCAGTTTATCCTTTGGCGTCCAAGAGACCCAGTACTTC. Translation gives CASSLSFGVQETQYF.

The chain carries TRBV12-3 or TRBV12-4 and TRBJ1-2; the match to TRBD1 covers 8 bases. CDR3 length equals 14 residues. J lost 4 bases, V lost 8 bases, and 9 bases had no gene match. CDR3 in amino acids: CASEGLGTGYGYTF. The CDR3 DNA follows: TGTGCCAGCGAGGGTCTAGGGACAGGCTATGGCTACACCTTC.

The chain combines TRBV20-1 with TRBJ2-7, with D possibly being TRBD1 or TRBD2 (5 bases each). This CDR3 has 16 amino acids. CDR1 and CDR2 from the germline V gene are DFQATT and SNEGSKA (reference sequence). Between the trimmed V and J ends, which lost 1 base and 1 base, there was a span of 17 bases. In DNA form, the CDR3 reads TGCAGTGCTAGAGTACCATTCGTCGGGGCGTCCTACGAGCAGTACTTC. Its protein is CSARVPFVGASYEQYF.

The chain couples TRBV19 to TRBJ1-1; possible D gene TRBD1, 5 bases. The germline gives CDR1 LNHDA, CDR2 SQIVND (reference sequence). Between the trimmed V and J ends, which lost 9 bases and 6 bases, there was a span of 14 bases. The CDR3 consists of 12 residues. Here the CDR3 reads CASKQARAEAFF. CDR3 nucleotide sequence: TGTGCCAGCAAACAGGCCAGGGCTGAAGCTTTCTTT.

The rearrangement joins TRBV24-1 to TRBJ2-5; TRBD2 is a possible D gene (5 bases). V lost 4 bases to trimming and J lost 5 bases, with 13 bases between them. From germline, CDR1 is KGHDR and CDR2 SFDVKD. The CDR3 runs 14 residues. As DNA, the CDR3 is TGTGCCACCAGTGACCCCAGAAGGACTGAGACCCAGTACTTC. Translated: CATSDPRRTETQYF.